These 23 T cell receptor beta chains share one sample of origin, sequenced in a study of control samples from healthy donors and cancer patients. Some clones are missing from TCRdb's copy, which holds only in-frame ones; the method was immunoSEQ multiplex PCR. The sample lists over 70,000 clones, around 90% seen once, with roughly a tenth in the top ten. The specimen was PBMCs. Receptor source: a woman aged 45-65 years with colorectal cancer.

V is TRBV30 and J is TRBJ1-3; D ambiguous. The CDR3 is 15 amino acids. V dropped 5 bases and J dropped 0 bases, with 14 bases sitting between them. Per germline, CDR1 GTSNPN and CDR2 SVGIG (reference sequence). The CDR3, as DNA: TGTGCCTGGGCTCGGGCAACAGACTCTGGAAACACCATATATTTT. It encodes CAWARATDSGNTIYF. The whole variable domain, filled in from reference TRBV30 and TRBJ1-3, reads SQTIHQWPATLVQPVGSPLSLECTVEGTSNPNLYWYRQAAGRGLQLLFYSVGIGQISSEVPQNLSASRPQDRQFILSSKKLLLSDSGFYLCAWARATDSGNTIYFGEGSWLTVV.

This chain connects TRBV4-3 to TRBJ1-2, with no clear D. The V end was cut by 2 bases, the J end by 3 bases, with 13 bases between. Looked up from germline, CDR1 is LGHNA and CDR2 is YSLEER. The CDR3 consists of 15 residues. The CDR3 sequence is CASSQRPPGYYGYTF. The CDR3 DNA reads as TGCGCCAGCAGCCAACGACCCCCGGGTTACTATGGCTACACCTTC.

The CDR3 sequence is CASSERGSYTF. The CDR3, as DNA: TGTGCCAGCAGTGAAAGGGGGAGCTACACCTTC. The V and J genes are TRBV2 and TRBJ1-2; a weak D match, TRBD1 (6 bases). The germline V gene has CDR1 SNHLY and CDR2 FYNNEI. The CDR3 runs 11 residues. V was pared by 2 bases and J by 9 bases, with 7 bases between.

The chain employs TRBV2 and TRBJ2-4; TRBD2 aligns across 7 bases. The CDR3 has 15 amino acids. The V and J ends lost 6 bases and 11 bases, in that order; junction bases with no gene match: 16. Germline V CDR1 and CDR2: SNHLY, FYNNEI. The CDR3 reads CASRGGSGRVSLQYF. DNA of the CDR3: TGTGCCAGCAGGGGGGGGAGCGGTCGGGTCTCGCTTCAGTACTTC.

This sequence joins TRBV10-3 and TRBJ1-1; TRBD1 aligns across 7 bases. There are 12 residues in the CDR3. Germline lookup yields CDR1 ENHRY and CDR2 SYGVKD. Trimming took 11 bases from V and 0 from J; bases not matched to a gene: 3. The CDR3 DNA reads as TGTGCCTCGGGACAGATGAACACTGAAGCTTTCTTT. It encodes CASGQMNTEAFF.

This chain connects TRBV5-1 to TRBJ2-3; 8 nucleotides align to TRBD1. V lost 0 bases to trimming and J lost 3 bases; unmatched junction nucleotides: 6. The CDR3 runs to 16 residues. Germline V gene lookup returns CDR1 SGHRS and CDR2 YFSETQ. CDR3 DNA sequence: TGCGCCAGCAGCTTGGGTGGGACAGGTGGGACAGATACGCAGTATTTT. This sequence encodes CASSLGGTGGTDTQYF.

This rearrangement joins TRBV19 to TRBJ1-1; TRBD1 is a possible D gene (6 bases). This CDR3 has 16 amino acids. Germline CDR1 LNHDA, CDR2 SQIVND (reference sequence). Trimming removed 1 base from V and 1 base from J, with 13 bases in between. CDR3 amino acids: CASSIVGGLPNTEAFF. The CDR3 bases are TGTGCCAGTAGTATAGTAGGGGGACTCCCGAACACTGAAGCTTTCTTT.

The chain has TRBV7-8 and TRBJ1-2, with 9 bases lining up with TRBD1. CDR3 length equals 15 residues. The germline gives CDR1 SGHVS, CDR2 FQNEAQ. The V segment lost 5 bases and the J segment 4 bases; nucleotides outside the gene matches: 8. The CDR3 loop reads CASSHPGQGGYGYTF. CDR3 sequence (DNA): TGTGCCAGCAGCCACCCGGGACAGGGAGGCTATGGCTACACCTTC.

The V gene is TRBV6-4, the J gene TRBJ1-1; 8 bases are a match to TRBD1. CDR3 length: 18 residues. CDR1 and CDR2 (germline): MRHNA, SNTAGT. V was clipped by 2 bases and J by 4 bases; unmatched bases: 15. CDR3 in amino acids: CASSDALAGGAFSTEAFF. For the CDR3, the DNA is TGTGCCAGCAGTGACGCGCTGGCAGGGGGCGCGTTCAGCACTGAAGCTTTCTTT.

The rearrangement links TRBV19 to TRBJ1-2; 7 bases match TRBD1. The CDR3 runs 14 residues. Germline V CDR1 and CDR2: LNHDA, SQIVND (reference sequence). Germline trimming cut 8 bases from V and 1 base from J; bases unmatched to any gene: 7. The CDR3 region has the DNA TGTGCCAGTCACTCCGGACAGGATAACTATGGCTACACCTTC. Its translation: CASHSGQDNYGYTF.

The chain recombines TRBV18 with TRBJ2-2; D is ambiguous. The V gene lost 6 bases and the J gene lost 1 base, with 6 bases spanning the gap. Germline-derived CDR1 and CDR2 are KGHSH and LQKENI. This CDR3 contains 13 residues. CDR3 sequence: CASSSGNTGELFF. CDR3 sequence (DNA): TGTGCCAGCTCGTCGGGGAACACCGGGGAGCTGTTTTTT.

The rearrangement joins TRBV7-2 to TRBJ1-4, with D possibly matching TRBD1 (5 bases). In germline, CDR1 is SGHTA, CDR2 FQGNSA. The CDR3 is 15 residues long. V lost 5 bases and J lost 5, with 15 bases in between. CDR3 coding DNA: TGTGCCAGCAGCCTAACAGGCACTTTAAATGAAAAACTGTTTTTT. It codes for CASSLTGTLNEKLFF.

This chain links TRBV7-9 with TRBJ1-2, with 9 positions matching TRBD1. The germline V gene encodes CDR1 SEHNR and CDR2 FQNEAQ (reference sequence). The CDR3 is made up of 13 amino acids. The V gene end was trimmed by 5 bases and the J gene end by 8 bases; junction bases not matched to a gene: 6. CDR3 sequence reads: CASSHGTGQGYTF. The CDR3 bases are TGTGCCAGCAGCCACGGGACAGGGCAGGGCTACACCTTC. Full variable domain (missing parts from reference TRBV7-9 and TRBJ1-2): DTGVSQNPRHKITKRGQNVTFRCDPISEHNRLYWYRQTLGQGPEFLTYFQNEAQLEKSRLLSDRFSAERPKGSFSTLEIQRTEQGDSAMYLCASSHGTGQGYTFGSGTRLTVV.

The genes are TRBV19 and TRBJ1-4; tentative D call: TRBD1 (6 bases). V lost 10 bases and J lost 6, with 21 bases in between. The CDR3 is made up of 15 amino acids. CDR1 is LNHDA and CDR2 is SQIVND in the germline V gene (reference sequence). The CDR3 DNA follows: TGTGCCACGTCCCGGGACACCCTCCGGGATGAAAAACTGTTTTTT. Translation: CATSRDTLRDEKLFF.

In nucleotides, the CDR3 is TGTGCCAGCAGCTTACCGACAGGCAGGTATAATGAGCAGTTCTTC. Encoded protein: CASSLPTGRYNEQFF. This chain connects TRBV7-8 to TRBJ2-1, with D possibly TRBD1 on 6 matching bases. Germline V gene lookup returns CDR1 SGHVS and CDR2 FQNEAQ. This CDR3 is 15 amino acids long. V shed 2 bases and J shed 7 bases, with 15 bases lying between them. The full variable domain, its missing parts supplied by reference TRBV7-8 and TRBJ2-1, is GAGVSQSPRYKVAKRGQDVALRCDPISGHVSLFWYQQALGQGPEFLTYFQNEAQLDKSGLPSDRFFAERPEGSVSTLKIQRTQQEDSAVYLCASSLPTGRYNEQFFGPGTRLTVL.

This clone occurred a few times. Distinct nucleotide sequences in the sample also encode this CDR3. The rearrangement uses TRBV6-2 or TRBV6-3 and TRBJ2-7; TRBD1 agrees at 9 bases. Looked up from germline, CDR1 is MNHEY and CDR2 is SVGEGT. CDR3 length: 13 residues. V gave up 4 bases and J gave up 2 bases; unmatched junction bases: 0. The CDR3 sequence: CASSWTGAYEQYV. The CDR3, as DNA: TGTGCCAGCAGTTGGACAGGGGCCTACGAGCAGTACGTC.

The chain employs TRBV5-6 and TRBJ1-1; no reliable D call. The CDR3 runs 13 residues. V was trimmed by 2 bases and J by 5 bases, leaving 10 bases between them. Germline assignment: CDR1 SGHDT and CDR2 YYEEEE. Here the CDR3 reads CASSFAITTEAFF. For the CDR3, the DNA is TGTGCCAGCAGCTTTGCGATCACGACTGAAGCTTTCTTT.

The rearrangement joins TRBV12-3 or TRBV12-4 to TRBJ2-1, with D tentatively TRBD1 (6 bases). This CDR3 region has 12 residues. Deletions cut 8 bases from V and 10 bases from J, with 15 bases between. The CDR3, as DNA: TGTGCCAGCGGCGACAGGAGCTACGAGCAGTTCTTC. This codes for CASGDRSYEQFF.

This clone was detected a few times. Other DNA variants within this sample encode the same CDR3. The CDR3 reads CASSFGTANYGYTF. The CDR3 DNA reads as TGCGCCAGCAGCTTTGGGACAGCAAACTATGGCTACACCTTC. The genes are TRBV5-1 and TRBJ1-2; 7 nucleotides align to TRBD1. The CDR3 is 14 residues long. The V segment lost 2 bases and the J segment 2 bases; nucleotides outside the gene matches: 3. In germline, CDR1 is SGHRS, CDR2 YFSETQ. The whole variable domain, filled in from reference TRBV5-1 and TRBJ1-2, reads KAGVTQTPRYLIKTRGQQVTLSCSPISGHRSVSWYQQTPGQGLQFLFEYFSETQRNKGNFPGRFSGRQFSNSRSEMNVSTLELGDSALYLCASSFGTANYGYTFGSGTRLTVV.

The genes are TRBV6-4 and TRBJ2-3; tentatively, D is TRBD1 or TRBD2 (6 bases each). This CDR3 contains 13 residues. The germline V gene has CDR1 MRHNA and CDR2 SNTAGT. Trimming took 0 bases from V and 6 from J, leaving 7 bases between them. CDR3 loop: CASSDSGGDTQYF. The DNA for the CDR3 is TGTGCCAGCAGTGACTCAGGGGGGGATACGCAGTATTTT.

CDR3 coding DNA: TGTGCCAGCTCACCACAGGCAGAATCATATACGAAGCAGTACGTC. Translated, it gives CASSPQAESYTKQYV. The V call is TRBV18, the J call TRBJ2-7; D is uncertain. The germline gives CDR1 KGHSH, CDR2 LQKENI. This CDR3 is 15 amino acids long. The V end lost 1 base, the J end lost 8 bases, and 18 bases lay between the germline ends.

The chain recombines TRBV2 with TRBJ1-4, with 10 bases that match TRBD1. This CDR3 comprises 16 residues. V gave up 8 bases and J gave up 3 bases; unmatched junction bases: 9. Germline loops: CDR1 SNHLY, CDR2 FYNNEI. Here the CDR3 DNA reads TGTGCCAGCCAGGAGACAGGGGGCGCGGCTAATGAAAAACTGTTTTTT. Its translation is CASQETGGAANEKLFF.

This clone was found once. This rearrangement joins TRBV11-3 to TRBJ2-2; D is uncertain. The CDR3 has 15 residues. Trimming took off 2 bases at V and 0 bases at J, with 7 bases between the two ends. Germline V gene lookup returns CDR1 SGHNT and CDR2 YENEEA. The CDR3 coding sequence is TGTGCCAGCAGCTTAAAGGCCGCGAACACCGGGGAGCTGTTTTTT. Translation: CASSLKAANTGELFF.